A selection of T cell receptor beta chains follows, all from one sample in a study of control samples from healthy donors and cancer patients. Assay used: immunoSEQ multiplex PCR; TCRdb lists only in-frame clones, some missing. The sample carries approximately 74,000 clones, about 94% recorded once. The sequencing sample was made of blood. The receptors come from a woman in her 30s in good health. Each CDR3 is given with its conserved first and last residue. Fields, in order: D gene, V gene, clone size, J gene, CDR3 protein, CDR3 DNA. D genes are given only for firm matches. Clone size, where shown, is once, few, many, or a class for clones that have expanded.

D: NA
V: TRBV2
size: NA
J: TRBJ2-3
CDR3: CASPAGLFTDTQYF
DNA: TGTGCCAGCCCTGCGGGTTTATTCACAGATACGCAGTATTTT

D: NA
V: TRBV7-8
size: few
J: TRBJ1-1
CDR3: CASSSPTGLGAFF
DNA: TGTGCCAGCAGCTCACCGACAGGCCTCGGAGCTTTCTTT

D: NA
V: TRBV28
size: NA
J: TRBJ2-1
CDR3: CASEGYNEQFF
DNA: TGTGCCAGCGAAGGCTACAATGAGCAGTTCTTC

D: NA
V: TRBV29-1
size: NA
J: TRBJ1-4
CDR3: CSVAPTGRGEKLFF
DNA: TGCAGCGTTGCCCCGACCGGGAGGGGTGAAAAACTGTTTTTT

D: TRBD2
V: TRBV5-8
size: NA
J: TRBJ2-1
CDR3: CASSPGAGGPGEQFF
DNA: TGTGCCAGCAGCCCAGGAGCGGGGGGGCCGGGTGAGCAGTTCTTC

D: TRBD1
V: TRBV9
size: NA
J: TRBJ1-1
CDR3: CASSAHRGKGEAFF
DNA: TGTGCCAGCAGCGCTCACAGGGGTAAGGGTGAAGCTTTCTTT

D: TRBD1
V: TRBV5-1
size: few
J: TRBJ2-1
CDR3: CASTPGQGTYNEQFF
DNA: TGCGCCAGCACCCCCGGACAGGGCACATACAATGAGCAGTTCTTC

D: NA
V: TRBV12-3/TRBV12-4
size: once
J: TRBJ1-1
CDR3: CASSFSEDTEAFF
DNA: TGTGCCAGCAGTTTCTCCGAGGACACTGAAGCTTTCTTT

D: NA
V: TRBV24-1
size: NA
J: TRBJ2-3
CDR3: CATSDYPGPAPDTQYF
DNA: TGTGCCACCAGTGATTACCCAGGGCCAGCCCCGGATACGCAGTATTTT

D: NA
V: TRBV5-1
size: NA
J: TRBJ1-5
CDR3: CASSHNRGQPQHF
DNA: TGCGCCAGCAGCCACAATCGGGGTCAGCCCCAGCATTTT

D: TRBD1
V: TRBV5-1
size: NA
J: TRBJ1-2
CDR3: CASSLVDRDRDGYTF
DNA: TGCGCCAGCAGCTTGGTCGACCGGGACAGAGATGGCTACACCTTC

D: NA
V: TRBV4-1
size: NA
J: TRBJ2-1
CDR3: CASSQDGNEQFF
DNA: TGCGCCAGCAGCCAAGATGGGAATGAGCAGTTCTTC

D: NA
V: TRBV6-2/TRBV6-3
size: NA
J: TRBJ2-1
CDR3: CASSSPGGDSYNEQFF
DNA: TGTGCCAGCAGTTCCCCTGGGGGCGACTCCTACAATGAGCAGTTCTTC

D: NA
V: TRBV7-9
size: NA
J: TRBJ2-1
CDR3: CASNHAQGSSYNEQFF
DNA: TGTGCCAGCAACCACGCACAGGGAAGCTCCTACAATGAGCAGTTCTTC

D: NA
V: TRBV5-1
size: NA
J: TRBJ1-3
CDR3: CASSYSDMRSGNTIYF
DNA: TGCGCCAGCAGCTACTCGGACATGCGCTCTGGAAACACCATATATTTT

D: NA
V: TRBV15
size: once
J: TRBJ1-5
CDR3: CATSRLTGMNQPQHF
DNA: TGTGCCACCAGCAGACTCACAGGGATGAATCAGCCCCAGCATTTT

D: TRBD1
V: TRBV27
size: NA
J: TRBJ1-1
CDR3: CASSPQGAYAEAFF
DNA: TGTGCCAGCAGTCCACAGGGGGCGTACGCTGAAGCTTTCTTT

D: NA
V: TRBV28
size: NA
J: TRBJ2-7
CDR3: CASRPVGLTSEQYF
DNA: TGTGCCAGCAGACCGGTGGGCCTAACCTCCGAGCAGTACTTC

D: NA
V: TRBV18
size: NA
J: TRBJ1-1
CDR3: CASSQSQGNTEAFF
DNA: TGTGCCAGCTCCCAATCCCAGGGGAACACTGAAGCTTTCTTT

D: NA
V: TRBV6-7
size: NA
J: TRBJ1-1
CDR3: CASGPNTEAFF
DNA: TGTGCCAGCGGGCCGAACACTGAAGCTTTCTTT

D: NA
V: TRBV19
size: NA
J: TRBJ1-2
CDR3: CASSEGSWNGYTF
DNA: TGTGCCAGTAGTGAGGGTTCCTGGAATGGCTACACCTTC

D: TRBD1
V: TRBV3-1/TRBV3-2
size: NA
J: TRBJ2-6
CDR3: CASSQKRDRSANVLTF
DNA: TGTGCCAGCAGCCAGAAACGGGACAGGTCAGCCAACGTCCTGACTTTC